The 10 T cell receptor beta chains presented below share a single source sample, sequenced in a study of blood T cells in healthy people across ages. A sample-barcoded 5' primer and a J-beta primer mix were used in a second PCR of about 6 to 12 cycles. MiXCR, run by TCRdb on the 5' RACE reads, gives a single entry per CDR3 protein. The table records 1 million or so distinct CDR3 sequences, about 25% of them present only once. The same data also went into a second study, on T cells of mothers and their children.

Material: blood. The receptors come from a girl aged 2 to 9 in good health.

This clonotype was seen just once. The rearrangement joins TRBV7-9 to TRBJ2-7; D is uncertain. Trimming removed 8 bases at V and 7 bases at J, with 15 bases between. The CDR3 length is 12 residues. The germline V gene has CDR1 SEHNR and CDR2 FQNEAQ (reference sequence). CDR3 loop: CASQRPLGEQYF. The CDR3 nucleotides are TGTGCCAGCCAGAGGCCCCTCGGGGAGCAGTACTTC. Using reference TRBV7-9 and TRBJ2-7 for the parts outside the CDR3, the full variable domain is DTGVSQNPRHKITKRGQNVTFRCDPISEHNRLYWYRQTLGQGPEFLTYFQNEAQLEKSRLLSDRFSAERPKGSFSTLEIQRTEQGDSAMYLCASQRPLGEQYFGPGTRLTVT.

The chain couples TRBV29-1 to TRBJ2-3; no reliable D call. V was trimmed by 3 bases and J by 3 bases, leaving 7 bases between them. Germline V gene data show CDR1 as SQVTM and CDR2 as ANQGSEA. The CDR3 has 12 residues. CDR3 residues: CSVDKWTDTQYF. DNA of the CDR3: TGCAGCGTTGATAAATGGACAGATACGCAGTATTTT.

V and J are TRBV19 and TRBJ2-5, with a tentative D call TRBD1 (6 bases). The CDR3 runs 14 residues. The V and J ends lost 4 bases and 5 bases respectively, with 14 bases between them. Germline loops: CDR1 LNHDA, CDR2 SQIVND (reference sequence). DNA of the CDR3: TGTGCCAGTAGTAGCCACAGGGATTCGGAGACCCAGTACTTC. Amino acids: CASSSHRDSETQYF.

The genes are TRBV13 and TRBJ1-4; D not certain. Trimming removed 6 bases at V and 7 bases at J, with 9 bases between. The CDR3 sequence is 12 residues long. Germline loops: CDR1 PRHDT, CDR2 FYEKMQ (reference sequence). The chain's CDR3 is CASSSGLEKLFF. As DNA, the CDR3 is TGTGCCAGCAGTTCGGGCCTTGAAAAACTGTTTTTT.

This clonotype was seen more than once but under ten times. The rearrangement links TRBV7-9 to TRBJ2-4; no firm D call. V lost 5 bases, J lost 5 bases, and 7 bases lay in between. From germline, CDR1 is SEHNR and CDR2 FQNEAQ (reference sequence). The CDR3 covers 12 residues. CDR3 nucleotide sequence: TGTGCCAGCAGCGACTCCCAAAACATTCAGTACTTC. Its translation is CASSDSQNIQYF.

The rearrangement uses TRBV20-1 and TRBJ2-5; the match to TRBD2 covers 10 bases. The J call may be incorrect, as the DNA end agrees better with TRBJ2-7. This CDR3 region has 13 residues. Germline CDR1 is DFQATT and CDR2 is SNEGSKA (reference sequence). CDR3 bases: TGCAGTGCACCCAGCGGGGGGGCCTACGAGCAGTACTTC. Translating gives CSAPSGGAYEQYF.

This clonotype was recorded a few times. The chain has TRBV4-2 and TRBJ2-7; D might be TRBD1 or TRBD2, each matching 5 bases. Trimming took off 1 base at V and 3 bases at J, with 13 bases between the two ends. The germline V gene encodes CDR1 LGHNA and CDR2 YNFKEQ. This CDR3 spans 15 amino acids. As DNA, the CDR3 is TGTGCCAGCAGCCAAGTCTTTGAGGGGAACTACGAGCAGTACTTC. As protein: CASSQVFEGNYEQYF.

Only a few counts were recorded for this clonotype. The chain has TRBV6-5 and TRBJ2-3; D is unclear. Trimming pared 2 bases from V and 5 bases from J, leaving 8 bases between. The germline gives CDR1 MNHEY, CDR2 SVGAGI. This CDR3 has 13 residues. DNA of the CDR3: TGTGCCAGCAGTTACCGGTGGGGAGATACGCAGTATTTT. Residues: CASSYRWGDTQYF.

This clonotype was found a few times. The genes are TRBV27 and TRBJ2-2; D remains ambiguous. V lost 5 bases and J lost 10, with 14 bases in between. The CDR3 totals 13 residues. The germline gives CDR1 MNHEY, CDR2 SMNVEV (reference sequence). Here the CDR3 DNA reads TGTGCCAGCAGTATGACCGGGCTTAAGGAGCTGTTTTTT. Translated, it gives CASSMTGLKELFF.

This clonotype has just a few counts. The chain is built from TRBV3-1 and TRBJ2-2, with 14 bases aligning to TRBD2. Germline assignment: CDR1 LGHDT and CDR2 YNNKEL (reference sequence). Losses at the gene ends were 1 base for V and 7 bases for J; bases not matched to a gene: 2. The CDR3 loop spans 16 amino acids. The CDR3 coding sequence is TGTGCCAGCAGCCAAGGGACTAGCGGGAGGATCGGGGAGCTGTTTTTT. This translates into CASSQGTSGRIGELFF.